This is a list of T cell receptor beta chains from one sample in a study of T cells in Graves' hyperthyroidism and ophthalmopathy. TCRdb recomputed calls from the multiplex PCR reads with MiXCR, one row per CDR3 protein. Among almost 500,000 distinct CDR3 sequences, approximately 23% were seen once, and the ten largest hold 45% to 55%. Source material: blood. These receptors came from a woman between 65 and 79 years old with Graves' ophthalmopathy. Both conserved end residues are part of each CDR3. The order of the fields is CDR3 DNA, CDR3 protein, D gene, J gene, clone size, V gene. The D gene is left open where the match is weak. Some rows have no size entry. The others give once, few or many, or a class for an expanded clone.

TGTGCCAGCAGTTTATTGGGGGGTACTACTGAAGCTTTCTTT	CASSLLGGTTEAFF	-	TRBJ1-1	many	TRBV12-3/TRBV12-4
TGTGTTGCGGGGGGCATCTCAAACACAGATACGCAGTATTTT	CVAGGISNTDTQYF	TRBD2	TRBJ2-3	many	TRBV28
TGTGCCAGCAGCTTTAACACATATTACAATGAGCAGTTCTTC	CASSFNTYYNEQFF	-	TRBJ2-1	-	TRBV28
TGTGCCAGCACCGTCGACAGTCTCTCTGGAAACACCATATATTTT	CASTVDSLSGNTIYF	-	TRBJ1-3	many	TRBV12-3/TRBV12-4
TGTGCCAGCAGCGAGCAACCCCGGACTAGCGGGGTGTACAATGAGCAGTTCTTC	CASSEQPRTSGVYNEQFF	TRBD2	TRBJ2-1	few	TRBV9
TGTGCCAGCAGTTACTCGGGACAGTTCTCCTACGAGCAGTACTTC	CASSYSGQFSYEQYF	TRBD1	TRBJ2-7	few	TRBV6-2/TRBV6-3
TGTGCCAGCAGGACGGACAGGGATCGGTTAGCTTTCTTT	CASRTDRDRLAFF	TRBD1	TRBJ1-1	many	TRBV2
TGTGCCAGCAGCCCTCGAGGGGGACAGCTGCACGAGCAGTACTTC	CASSPRGGQLHEQYF	TRBD1	TRBJ2-7	-	TRBV5-8
TGTGCCACCAGTCCCGGCAGGGGGCGCGGGGCCAACGTCCTGACTTTC	CATSPGRGRGANVLTF	TRBD1	TRBJ2-6	-	TRBV24-1
TGTGCCACCAGTGCTTCCGGGGCCCATAATACGCAGTATTTT	CATSASGAHNTQYF	-	TRBJ2-3	few	TRBV24-1
TGTGCCAGCAGCTCTCAAGGGCTGTACTCTGAAGCTTTCTTT	CASSSQGLYSEAFF	-	TRBJ1-1	few	TRBV13
TGTGCCAGCAGTTTGTTTTATGGGAGCCATTATGGCTACACCTTC	CASSLFYGSHYGYTF	-	TRBJ1-2	many	TRBV12-3/TRBV12-4
TGTGCCAGCAGTTCTCTATTAGGGACTAGCGGGACGGGTGAGACCCAGTACTTC	CASSSLLGTSGTGETQYF	TRBD2	TRBJ2-5	many	TRBV28
TGTGCCAGCAGTCTTGAGGGCAGCCCAAGGCCCCAGCATTTT	CASSLEGSPRPQHF	-	TRBJ1-5	-	TRBV6-2/TRBV6-3
TGTGCCAGCAGTCTCCACAGGGGACCCTACGAGCAGTACTTC	CASSLHRGPYEQYF	TRBD1	TRBJ2-7	few	TRBV27
TGTGCCAGTAGTCCCTGGACAGGCGCCTACCCCTATGGCTACACCTTC	CASSPWTGAYPYGYTF	TRBD1	TRBJ1-2	-	TRBV19
TGTGCCTGGAGTGTACGGAACACGGATGAAAAACTGTTTTTT	CAWSVRNTDEKLFF	-	TRBJ1-4	few	TRBV30
TGTGCCAGCAGTGGGGACAGTAACTATGGCTACACCTTC	CASSGDSNYGYTF	TRBD1	TRBJ1-2	few	TRBV12-3/TRBV12-4
TGTGCCAGCATGACATTCGAGGCAGATACGCAGTATTTT	CASMTFEADTQYF	-	TRBJ2-3	-	TRBV2
TGTGCCAGCAGCCAAGCCCGGCCAGGGCGTGGATCCCCCTTCAATCAGCCCCAGCATTTT	CASSQARPGRGSPFNQPQHF	-	TRBJ1-5	-	TRBV3-1
TGCGCCAGCAGCTTGTATTGGGAACCGAACACTGAAGCTTTCTTT	CASSLYWEPNTEAFF	-	TRBJ1-1	few	TRBV5-1
TGTGCCAGCAGCCGACTAGCGGGAGGGTCCCGCAATGAGCAGTTCTTC	CASSRLAGGSRNEQFF	TRBD2	TRBJ2-1	-	TRBV14
TGTGCCAGCAGCCCTCTAGCGGGAGGGCCTATAAGCACAGATACGCAGTATTTT	CASSPLAGGPISTDTQYF	TRBD2	TRBJ2-3	few	TRBV7-2
TGCAGTGCTAGAGAAGGTCTCCTCCATGAGCAGTTCTTC	CSAREGLLHEQFF	-	TRBJ2-1	-	TRBV20-1
TGTGCCAGCAGTATAGCGGGAGGGAGCCCAGATACGCAGTATTTT	CASSIAGGSPDTQYF	TRBD2	TRBJ2-3	-	TRBV7-9
TGTGCCAGCAGTTTAGGGCAGGTGACATCTGGAAACACCATATATTTT	CASSLGQVTSGNTIYF	-	TRBJ1-3	-	TRBV12-3/TRBV12-4
TGCAGTGCTAGAGATCCCGGGACTACCAATGAGCAGTTCTTC	CSARDPGTTNEQFF	TRBD2	TRBJ2-1	-	TRBV20-1
TGTGCCAGCAGTTTCGGGACTGAGGATTCACCCCTCCACTTT	CASSFGTEDSPLHF	-	TRBJ1-6	few	TRBV12-3/TRBV12-4
TGTGCCAGCACCCAACTCTCTGGAAACACCATATATTTT	CASTQLSGNTIYF	-	TRBJ1-3	-	TRBV6-1
TGCAGTGCTTTTGACGATACGCAGTATTTT	CSAFDDTQYF	-	TRBJ2-3	few	TRBV20-1
TGTGCCAGCAGCTGGGGACAGGGGGCTTCCTACGAGCAGTACTTC	CASSWGQGASYEQYF	TRBD1	TRBJ2-7	-	TRBV7-3
TGTGCCAGCAGCGTAGAAGCTGGGACAGATGAAAAACTGTTTTTT	CASSVEAGTDEKLFF	TRBD1	TRBJ1-4	few	TRBV9
TGTGCCAGTCCGATAGAAGAGGTACCCGGGGGCAATCAGCCCCAGCATTTT	CASPIEEVPGGNQPQHF	-	TRBJ1-5	-	TRBV19
TGTGCCAGCAGCTTCCGAGTGGGAGTAAAAACAGATACGCAGTATTTT	CASSFRVGVKTDTQYF	-	TRBJ2-3	-	TRBV5-6
TGTGCCAGCATATTGGACGTTCTAAGGCCCCTCCACTTT	CASILDVLRPLHF	-	TRBJ1-6	-	TRBV6-1
TGTGCCAGCAGTCGGGGGGGGTCGGGGTTGTACGAGCAGTACTTC	CASSRGGSGLYEQYF	TRBD2	TRBJ2-7	few	TRBV6-1
TGCAGTGCTCCTCGGGGACTAGCGGGAGGGACGGGTTCCTACAATGAGCAGTTCTTC	CSAPRGLAGGTGSYNEQFF	TRBD2	TRBJ2-1	once	TRBV20-1
TGCAGCGTTGTCCGTACAGACGAGCAGTACTTC	CSVVRTDEQYF	-	TRBJ2-7	once	TRBV29-1
TGTGCCAGCTCACCACCCTCGGACAGGGGTCCAGATACGCAGTATTTT	CASSPPSDRGPDTQYF	TRBD1	TRBJ2-3	-	TRBV28
TGTGCCAGCAGCTGGGGACAATATAATTCACCCCTCCACTTT	CASSWGQYNSPLHF	-	TRBJ1-6	few	TRBV11-2
TGTGCCTGGAGTAGACTAGCGGGAGTATATTTTGAGCAGTTCTTC	CAWSRLAGVYFEQFF	TRBD2	TRBJ2-1	few	TRBV30
TGTGCCAGCAGTAGACCGAACACTGAAGCTTTCTTT	CASSRPNTEAFF	-	TRBJ1-1	many	TRBV6-1